These 10 T cell receptor beta chains came from one sample sequenced in a study of vaccination effects on CD4 cells after COVID-19. After expansion with viral peptide pools in the ViraFEST assay, antigen-specific CD4+ T cells were sequenced. Once cultured for roughly ten days, the cells underwent separation to obtain CD4+ T cells. Either the mRNA-1273 or the BNT162b2 vaccine was given to participants as two doses. Their target antigens are unknown. Here immunoSEQ multiplex PCR was the method, and the copy in TCRdb shows in-frame clones only, minus some. This table has some 74,000 clones, roughly four fifths appearing once. The material was CD4+ T cells from PBMCs cultured with HCoV-229E spike peptides, obtained after COVID-19 vaccination. These receptors came from a human donor who received a COVID-19 vaccine.

V and J are TRBV19 and TRBJ2-3; maybe TRBD2 (6 bases). Germline CDR1 and CDR2: LNHDA and SQIVND (reference sequence). The ends were cut back, 3 bases at V and 2 bases at J, with 9 bases in the middle. This CDR3 is built from 14 residues. CDR3 coding DNA: TGTGCCAGTAGTATGGGGGGATCCACAGATACGCAGTATTTT. Translating it yields CASSMGGSTDTQYF.

The V and J genes are TRBV29-1 and TRBJ2-5, with 7 bases fitting TRBD2. This CDR3 region has 14 residues. Trimming at V came to 7 bases and at J to 2 bases, leaving 10 bases not matched to a gene. Germline CDR1 reads SQVTM; CDR2 reads ANQGSEA. The CDR3 region is CSASGGAGQETQYF. CDR3 coding DNA: TGCAGCGCCTCCGGGGGAGCGGGGCAAGAGACCCAGTACTTC.

V gene TRBV4-1 combines with J gene TRBJ1-1, with 7 nucleotides matching TRBD1. The CDR3 contains 17 residues. J lost 3 bases, V lost 4 bases, and 14 bases had no gene match. CDR1 is MGHRA, CDR2 YSYEKL, per germline. CDR3 in amino acids: CASSLKPTGTLDTEAFF. In nucleotides, the CDR3 is TGCGCCAGCAGCCTAAAACCGACAGGGACATTGGACACTGAAGCTTTCTTT.

V gene TRBV5-1 combines with J gene TRBJ2-5, with TRBD2 identical over 11 bases. Germline CDR1 SGHRS, CDR2 YFSETQ. The trim removed 4 bases at V and 3 bases at J, leaving 2 bases unmatched. This CDR3 spans 14 amino acids. The CDR3 loop reads CASSPLAGEETQYF. In DNA form, the CDR3 reads TGCGCCAGCAGCCCACTAGCGGGGGAAGAGACCCAGTACTTC.

V usage is TRBV5-1 and J usage is TRBJ2-1; D is unclear. CDR3 length: 15 residues. The germline V and J ends were trimmed by 0 bases and 2 bases, with 9 bases remaining between them. In germline, CDR1 is SGHRS, CDR2 YFSETQ. CDR3 in amino acids: CASSLDPGPYNEQFF. Here the CDR3 DNA reads TGCGCCAGCAGCTTGGATCCCGGCCCCTACAATGAGCAGTTCTTC.

The genes are TRBV2 and TRBJ1-5; D gene uncertain. Trimming cost V 3 bases and J 7 bases, with 10 bases left between them. The V gene's germline CDR1 is SNHLY and CDR2 FYNNEI. The CDR3 is 13 residues long. CDR3 in DNA: TGTGCCAGCAGTGATGAAGGGCAGCAGCCCCAGCATTTT. Translated, it gives CASSDEGQQPQHF.

The chain couples TRBV7-2 to TRBJ2-2, with D perhaps matching TRBD2 (6 bases). Trimming removed 5 bases at V and 4 bases at J, with 17 bases between. Germline V lookup: CDR1 SGHTA, CDR2 FQGNSA. The CDR3 contains 16 residues. The CDR3 DNA reads as TGTGCCAGCAGCACCAACGCGGGACTCCTCACCGGGGAGCTGTTTTTT. It yields the protein CASSTNAGLLTGELFF.

The J gene is TRBJ2-1, the V gene TRBV6-2 or TRBV6-3; D tentatively reads TRBD1 or TRBD2 (7 bases each). The germline V gene has CDR1 MNHEY and CDR2 SVGEGT. The length of the CDR3 is 16 residues. V was trimmed by 2 bases and J by 4 bases, leaving 15 bases between them. The chain's CDR3 is CASSYEREGAYNEQFF. The CDR3 DNA is TGTGCCAGCAGTTACGAAAGGGAGGGGGCGTACAATGAGCAGTTCTTC.

The count of this clone is one. This CDR3 reads CASSYGGYFNGGNTEAFF. The CDR3 coding sequence is TGTGCCAGCAGTTACGGGGGTTACTTCAACGGAGGGAACACTGAAGCTTTCTTT. The J gene is TRBJ1-1, the V gene TRBV6-2 or TRBV6-3, with D possibly TRBD1 on 5 matching bases. The CDR3 loop spans 18 amino acids. Trimming took 2 bases from V and 1 from J, leaving 20 bases between them. Looked up from germline, CDR1 is MNHEY and CDR2 is SVGEGT.

This clone was detected once. The gene calls are TRBV2 and TRBJ1-6; no clear D gene. This CDR3 has 17 amino acids. V was pared by 7 bases and J by 9 bases, with 25 bases between. The V gene's germline CDR1 is SNHLY and CDR2 FYNNEI. The chain's CDR3 is CASKDPLLFGMGSPLHF. The CDR3 DNA reads TGTGCCAGCAAGGACCCACTTCTTTTCGGGATGGGTTCACCCCTCCACTTT. Variable domain in full (rest from reference TRBV2 and TRBJ1-6): EPEVTQTPSHQVTQMGQEVILRCVPISNHLYFYWYRQILGQKVEFLVSFYNNEISEKSEIFDDQFSVERPDGSNFTLKIRSTKLEDSAMYFCASKDPLLFGMGSPLHFGNGTRLTVT.